The 22 T cell receptor beta chains in this list originate from one sample, sequenced in a study of cytomegalovirus exposure and HLA in healthy donors (dated by TCRdb to about 2017). The library was made by the immunoSEQ multiplex PCR assay. For the multiplex PCR, a mixture combining 60 forward primers for TCR Vbeta segments and 13 reverse primers for TCR Jbeta segments was used. TCRdb took over this immuneACCESS table, retaining in-frame rearrangements with V and J assigned. Such tables are incomplete; in checked studies, under half of the missing clones stem from an unresolved V gene, and the remainder is unexplained. The sample contains about 160,000 clones, more than 75% of them found a single time. The ten largest clones take up less than 1% of the sample. Input material: PBMCs. Every receptor here comes from a girl between 2 and 10 years old in good health and CMV-seropositive.

The V and J genes are TRBV10-2 and TRBJ2-5, with 7 positions matching TRBD2. V gave up 10 bases and J gave up 1 base; unmatched junction bases: 6. The germline V gene has CDR1 WSHSY and CDR2 SAAADI. The CDR3 runs 13 residues. CDR3 sequence reads: CATQRDFQETQYF. The CDR3 DNA sequence: TGCGCCACCCAGCGGGACTTCCAAGAGACCCAGTACTTC.

This clone has just one count. This sequence joins TRBV27 and TRBJ2-1; possibly TRBD2 for D (6 bases). Between the trimmed V and J ends, which lost 5 bases and 3 bases, there was a span of 17 bases. This CDR3 comprises 16 residues. CDR1 and CDR2 from the germline V gene are MNHEY and SMNVEV (reference sequence). CDR3 bases: TGTGCCAGCAGTCAAGAGCTAGCGTCTCACTACAATGAGCAGTTCTTC. Translation: CASSQELASHYNEQFF.

V gene TRBV30 combines with J gene TRBJ2-7; D is perhaps TRBD1 (6 bases). Trimming shortened V by 2 bases and J by 6 bases, and 14 bases separated the two germline ends. This CDR3 is built from 13 residues. The germline V gene encodes CDR1 GTSNPN and CDR2 SVGIG (reference sequence). The CDR3 DNA reads TGTGCCTGGAGTCTCAGGGGACCTGGCGAGCAGTACTTC. This codes for CAWSLRGPGEQYF.

This chain links TRBV5-1 with TRBJ1-4, with D possibly being TRBD1 (5 bases). The CDR3 extends over 15 amino acids. Germline lookup yields CDR1 SGHRS and CDR2 YFSETQ. V was cut by 3 bases and J by 10 bases, with 19 bases left in between. The CDR3 loop reads CASSSLGGPGGKLFF. Written as DNA, the CDR3 is TGCGCCAGCAGCTCCTTAGGAGGCCCGGGGGGAAAACTGTTTTTT.

The chain recombines TRBV10-2 with TRBJ2-7, with TRBD2 matching over 7 bases. This CDR3 is 13 amino acids long. Trimming took 6 bases from V and 3 from J; bases not matched to a gene: 5. In germline, CDR1 is WSHSY, CDR2 SAAADI. The CDR3 spells CASRGSGDYEQYF. DNA for the CDR3: TGCGCCAGCAGGGGAAGCGGGGACTACGAGCAGTACTTC.

This CDR3 is CASSFTSGTSNTGELFF. CDR3 DNA: TGTGCCAGCAGTTTTACTAGCGGGACCTCCAACACCGGGGAGCTGTTTTTT. The chain joins TRBV28 to TRBJ2-2; TRBD2 matches 10 bases. The germline CDR1 and CDR2 sequences are MDHEN and SYDVKM. Unmatched junction bases numbered 6, after V lost 3 bases and J lost 2 bases. The CDR3 totals 17 residues.

V is TRBV4-1 and J is TRBJ2-3; 8 bases agree with TRBD2. Germline V gene data show CDR1 as MGHRA and CDR2 as YSYEKL. The V segment lost 3 bases and the J segment 9 bases; nucleotides outside the gene matches: 8. CDR3 length equals 14 residues. For the CDR3, the DNA is TGCGCCAGCAGCCACCAAGGACTAGCAAGCACGCAGTATTTT. It specifies CASSHQGLASTQYF.

The CDR3 reads CAWSPPGLARSFQETQYF. The CDR3 bases are TGTGCCTGGAGTCCTCCGGGACTAGCGAGATCCTTCCAAGAGACCCAGTACTTC. The chain joins TRBV30 to TRBJ2-5, with 10 bases lining up with TRBD2. J was trimmed by 1 base and V by 2 bases; bases with no gene match: 13. The CDR3 contains 18 residues. Germline assignment: CDR1 GTSNPN and CDR2 SVGIG (reference sequence).

The chain combines TRBV5-1 with TRBJ1-3; 7 bases line up with TRBD1. The trim removed 2 bases at V and 1 base at J, leaving 6 bases unmatched. The V gene's germline CDR1 is SGHRS and CDR2 YFSETQ. The CDR3 is 16 amino acids. CDR3 coding DNA: TGCGCCAGCAGCTTAGCGGGGGACAGTTCTGGAAACACCATATATTTT. Its protein product is CASSLAGDSSGNTIYF.

Remarks on this clone: This same CDR3 is encoded by further DNA sequences in the sample. CDR3 nucleotide sequence: TGTGCCAGCAGCCTCGGGGGGGGCAATCAGCCCCAGCATTTT. Translated, it gives CASSLGGGNQPQHF. The chain couples TRBV28 to TRBJ1-5; the D gene is possibly TRBD1 (5 bases). V shed 6 bases and J shed 2 bases, with 11 bases lying between them. Germline V gene sequence: CDR1 MDHEN, CDR2 SYDVKM. The CDR3 contains 14 residues.

CDR3 sequence: CASSPLTGVGNTIYF. Written as DNA, the CDR3 is TGTGCCAGTTCTCCATTGACAGGGGTTGGAAACACCATATATTTT. The rearrangement uses TRBV25-1 and TRBJ1-3, with 8 bases aligning to TRBD1. Per the germline V gene, CDR1 is MGHDK and CDR2 is SYGVNS. V shed 9 bases, J shed 3 bases, and the junction held 10 bases outside the gene matches. This CDR3 contains 15 residues.

This clone was counted between two and nine times. This rearrangement joins TRBV4-1 to TRBJ2-7, with 8 bases that match TRBD1. Germline CDR1 MGHRA, CDR2 YSYEKL. The CDR3 runs 15 residues. V lost 3 bases, J lost 6 bases, and 10 bases stayed unmatched. This CDR3 reads CASSQIGQGRGEQYF. In nucleotides, the CDR3 is TGCGCCAGCAGCCAGATTGGACAGGGACGAGGCGAGCAGTACTTC.

This clone was observed once. This chain connects TRBV7-2 to TRBJ1-5; D possibly corresponds to TRBD1 (6 bases). Germline V CDR1 and CDR2: SGHTA, FQGNSA. Trimming shortened V by 1 base and J by 6 bases, and 13 bases separated the two germline ends. The CDR3 loop spans 15 amino acids. In DNA form, the CDR3 reads TGTGCCAGCAGCTTAGACGGACAGAGGGGTCAGCCCCAGCATTTT. This codes for CASSLDGQRGQPQHF.

The chain couples TRBV5-4 to TRBJ2-3; possible D gene TRBD2, 5 bases. This CDR3 is built from 13 residues. CDR1 SGHNT and CDR2 YYREEE come from the germline V gene (reference sequence). Trimming took 1 base from V and 5 from J, leaving 8 bases between them. The CDR3 DNA follows: TGTGCCAGCAGCTTGTTTGGAGGAGATACGCAGTATTTT. The encoded protein is CASSLFGGDTQYF.

V usage is TRBV4-2 and J usage is TRBJ2-2, with TRBD2 matching 8 bases. CDR1 is LGHNA, CDR2 YNFKEQ, per germline. This CDR3 contains 15 residues. The V and J ends lost 4 bases and 1 base, in that order; junction bases with no gene match: 2. CDR3 in DNA: TGTGCCAGCAGCCTAAGCGGGGGGAACACCGGGGAGCTGTTTTTT. Amino acid sequence: CASSLSGGNTGELFF.

The chain links TRBV6-5 to TRBJ2-3, with D tentatively TRBD1 (6 bases). V was cut by 2 bases and J by 5 bases, with 8 bases left in between. The CDR3 has 13 amino acids. Per germline, CDR1 MNHEY and CDR2 SVGAGI. The CDR3 nucleotides read TGTGCCAGCAGTTACCGGGACAAAGATACGCAGTATTTT. Translated, it gives CASSYRDKDTQYF.

The gene calls are TRBV30 and TRBJ2-7; D perhaps matches TRBD2 (6 bases). Germline V gene data show CDR1 as GTSNPN and CDR2 as SVGIG (reference sequence). The CDR3 is made up of 11 amino acids. Trimming removed 8 bases from V and 6 bases from J, with 14 bases in between. Written as DNA, the CDR3 is TGTGCCGGAATTAGCGGTAGCGAGCAGTACTTC. Translation gives CAGISGSEQYF.

The chain uses TRBV13 and TRBJ1-5; D call uncertain. The CDR3 has 13 amino acids. Deletions cut 6 bases from V and 4 bases from J, with 10 bases between. Germline values: CDR1 PRHDT, CDR2 FYEKMQ (reference sequence). DNA of the CDR3: TGTGCCAGCAGTCAGAGGGAAAATCAGCCCCAGCATTTT. It encodes CASSQRENQPQHF.

The chain uses TRBV7-8 and TRBJ2-3, with D perhaps matching TRBD2 (5 bases). The germline V and J ends were trimmed by 3 bases and 4 bases, with 11 bases remaining between them. The CDR3 consists of 14 residues. The germline gives CDR1 SGHVS, CDR2 FQNEAQ. In DNA form, the CDR3 reads TGTGCCAGCAGCTTTCCGAGGGCTCCAGATACGCAGTATTTT. Amino acids: CASSFPRAPDTQYF.

This chain links TRBV6-1 with TRBJ2-1, with unresolved D. The CDR3 covers 15 residues. Germline V gene lookup returns CDR1 MNHNS and CDR2 SASEGT. The germline V and J ends were trimmed by 1 base and 6 bases, with 13 bases remaining between them. CDR3 nucleotides: TGTGCCAGCAGTGAAGTACGATTCTCCGGCAATGAGCAGTTCTTC. Residues: CASSEVRFSGNEQFF.

The chain has TRBV4-2 and TRBJ2-3; 7 bases are a match to TRBD2. The V segment lost 4 bases and the J segment 1 base; nucleotides outside the gene matches: 11. This CDR3 contains 17 residues. In germline, CDR1 is LGHNA, CDR2 YNFKEQ. CDR3: CASSPEGSGMGTDTQYF. CDR3 nucleotides: TGTGCCAGCAGCCCTGAGGGGAGCGGGATGGGCACAGATACGCAGTATTTT.

CDR3 sequence reads: CASSLYSFSGNTIYF. Written as DNA, the CDR3 is TGTGCCAGCAGTTTATACAGCTTCTCTGGAAACACCATATATTTT. The genes are TRBV28 and TRBJ1-3; D gene unclear. The V gene lost 1 base and the J gene lost 0 bases, with 7 bases spanning the gap. This CDR3 comprises 15 residues. Germline V gene data show CDR1 as MDHEN and CDR2 as SYDVKM.